Presented here are 18 T cell receptor beta chains from one specimen sequenced in a study of tumor and adjacent non-tumor tissue in lung cancer. The template was RNA from unsorted bulk tissue. A modified ARM-PCR protocol with three rounds of nested PCR amplified TCRbeta. Each CDR3 protein is one row after TCRdb ran MiXCR on the multiplex PCR reads. The repertoire consists of approximately 110,000 distinct CDR3 sequences, with more than 70% occurring once and the leading ten covering about 40%. The specimen sequenced was lung tumor tissue. The receptors were gathered from a woman aged 55-70 years with non-small cell lung cancer.

In this sample, this clonotype turned up once. One end of the junction does not line up with germline, which may come from a read error. The V and J genes are TRBV28 and TRBJ2-2, with D perhaps TRBD2 (5 bases). CDR1 MDHEN and CDR2 SYDVKM come from the germline V gene. The CDR3 covers 15 residues. CDR3 nucleotides: TGTGCTAGCAGCTCACCCGGGCCCCGAGTCGGGAAGCTGTTTTTT. Amino acids: CASSSPGPRVGKLFF.

As to this clonotype: This may stem from a read error, because a much larger clone lies one nucleotide away. V usage is TRBV20-1 and J usage is TRBJ2-7, with 7 bases that match TRBD2. V lost 3 bases, J lost 12 bases, and 8 bases stayed unmatched. The CDR3 loop spans 11 amino acids. CDR1 DFQATT and CDR2 SNEGSKA come from the germline V gene (reference sequence). Here the CDR3 reads CSARGGFKLYF. The CDR3 region has the DNA TGCAGTGCTAGGGGGGGGTTTAAGCTGTACTTC.

The rearrangement joins TRBV11-2 to TRBJ1-4; no reliable D call. Trimming stripped 6 bases from V and 6 bases from J, with 11 bases between. The CDR3 is 13 residues long. In germline, CDR1 is SGHAT, CDR2 FQNNGV. The CDR3 sequence: CASRRRGDEKLFF. The CDR3 nucleotides read TGTGCCAGCAGGCGACGGGGAGATGAAAAACTGTTTTTT.

Notes on this clonotype: Relative to the germline gene, one junction end is altered; a read error may explain this. The rearrangement links TRBV4-2 to TRBJ1-5; D is uncertain. The CDR3 loop spans 19 amino acids. The germline V gene has CDR1 LGHNA and CDR2 YNFKEQ. The CDR3 loop is CASNQGRDRPLYSNQPQHF. CDR3 in DNA: TGTGCCAGCAACCAAGGCCGTGACCGACCGCTTTATAGCAATCAGCCCCAGCATTTT.

As for this clonotype: A read error is likely, as this CDR3 ends without the conserved phenylalanine or tryptophan. The chain recombines TRBV6-2 or TRBV6-3 with TRBJ1-5; no firm D call. CDR1 and CDR2 (germline): MNHEY, SVGEGT. CDR3 length equals 14 residues. The CDR3 region is CASSNGLSNQTQHL. For the CDR3, the DNA is TGTGCCAGCAGTAATGGACTTAGCAATCAGACCCAGCATCTT.

This clonotype was seen at least ten times. This sequence joins TRBV28 and TRBJ2-2, with D unclear. This CDR3 has 13 amino acids. V was pared by 5 bases and J by 0 bases, with 4 bases between. The V gene's germline CDR1 is MDHEN and CDR2 SYDVKM. The DNA for the CDR3 is TGTGCCAGCAGTGACACGAACACCGGGGAGCTGTTTTTT. This sequence encodes CASSDTNTGELFF.

The chain is built from TRBV6-2 or TRBV6-3 and TRBJ2-1; possibly TRBD2 for D (5 bases). Trimming removed 7 bases at V and 4 bases at J, with 23 bases between. This CDR3 region has 17 residues. Germline loops: CDR1 MNHEY, CDR2 SVGEGT. CDR3 region: CASTSPVLTGMYNEQFF. CDR3 in DNA: TGTGCCAGCACCAGTCCCGTTTTAACGGGGATGTACAATGAGCAGTTCTTC.

In the case of this clonotype: A read error may explain this, as a much larger clone is one base away. The chain has TRBV5-1 and TRBJ1-1; no definite D call. CDR1 is SGHRS and CDR2 is YFSETQ in the germline V gene. The CDR3 extends over 13 amino acids. V was trimmed by 9 bases and J by 0 bases, leaving 12 bases between them. The CDR3 region is CANSPVLNTEAFF. CDR3 coding DNA: TGCGCCAACAGTCCTGTGTTGAACACTGAAGCTTTCTTT.

The rearrangement uses TRBV11-2 and TRBJ1-6; D is unresolved. V dropped 0 bases and J dropped 19 bases, with 19 bases sitting between them. The germline V gene encodes CDR1 SGHAT and CDR2 FQNNGV. This CDR3 is 14 amino acids long. The CDR3 sequence: CASSLEASNSPFHF. The CDR3 bases are TGTGCCAGCAGCTTAGAAGCAAGCAATTCACCCTTTCACTTT.

For this clonotype: This may come from a read error, since a much larger clone is one base off. The chain recombines TRBV30 with TRBJ2-7; D tentatively fits TRBD1 or TRBD2 (5 bases each). Trimming cost V 6 bases and J 2 bases, with 17 bases left between them. Germline assignment: CDR1 GTSNPN and CDR2 SVGIG (reference sequence). The CDR3 covers 14 residues. CDR3 sequence (DNA): TGTGCCTGTAGTATACAGGCCGGGACCTACGAGCAGTACTTC. It codes for CACSIQAGTYEQYF.

As concerns this clonotype: At one end, the junction sequence differs from germline, possibly due to a read error. The CDR3 is CASSAIGTATHTQYF. For the CDR3, the DNA is TGTGCCAGCAGCGCCATCGGGACGGCCACACATACGCAGTATTTC. V gene TRBV11-2 combines with J gene TRBJ2-3; perhaps D is TRBD1 or TRBD2 (5 bases each). Germline V gene lookup returns CDR1 SGHAT and CDR2 FQNNGV. The CDR3 totals 15 residues.

Points on this clonotype: One junction end does not reproduce the germline sequence, and a read error may be involved. The chain uses TRBV20-1 and TRBJ2-7; D might be TRBD1 or TRBD2, each matching 5 bases. Germline values: CDR1 DFQATT, CDR2 SNEGSKA (reference sequence). CDR3 length equals 15 residues. The CDR3 sequence: CSTRELGRDRGEQYF. The CDR3 nucleotides read TGCAGTACTAGGGAATTAGGACGGGATAGGGGAGAGCAGTACTTC.

Regarding this clonotype: The junction and the germline gene differ at one end; a read error may be behind it. The chain is built from TRBV4-3 and TRBJ1-2; possible D gene TRBD1, 5 bases. The CDR3 spans 15 residues. Germline CDR1 is LGHNA and CDR2 is YSLEER. The DNA of the CDR3 is TGCACCAGCAGCCAAGAATGGGGCTCTAACTATGGCTACACCTTC. Its protein is CTSSQEWGSNYGYTF.

CDR3 protein: CTSSLGTGVLSKFF. The CDR3 region has the DNA TGTACTAGCAGCTTAGGGACAGGGGTCCTAAGTAAGTTCTTC. The chain joins TRBV11-2 to TRBJ2-1, with 10 bases fitting TRBD1. This CDR3 has 14 amino acids. The germline CDR1 and CDR2 sequences are SGHAT and FQNNGV.

On this clonotype itself: This may come from a read error, since a much larger clone is one base off. The chain links TRBV6-2 or TRBV6-3 to TRBJ1-1; D ambiguous. Per germline, CDR1 MNHEY and CDR2 SVGEGT. This CDR3 region has 12 residues. CDR3 in DNA: TGTGCCAGGAGTTATTGGGAAACTGAAGCTTTCTTT. Encoded protein: CARSYWETEAFF.

On this clonotype: The CDR3 does not close with the conserved phenylalanine or tryptophan, likely indicating a read error. This chain links TRBV11-2 with TRBJ2-1; TRBD2 agrees at 9 bases. CDR1 is SGHAT and CDR2 is FQNNGV in the germline V gene. The trim removed 3 bases at V and 4 bases at J, leaving 16 bases unmatched. This CDR3 is 19 amino acids long. The CDR3 sequence: CASSLRAVAGDLGYNEQFV. CDR3 in DNA: TGTGCCAGCAGCTTGAGGGCGGTAGCGGGGGACCTAGGGTACAATGAGCAGTTCGTC.

With regard to this clonotype: A much larger clone sits a single nucleotide away, making a read error possible. J is TRBJ1-6 and V is TRBV20-1; 7 bases map to TRBD1. The CDR3 totals 14 residues. CDR1 and CDR2 (germline): DFQATT, SNEGSKA (reference sequence). CDR3 DNA: TGCAATGCTAGGGAAACAGGGGCAAGTTCACCCCTCCACTTT. Amino acids: CNARETGASSPLHF.

In regard to this clonotype: The junction shows a germline mismatch at one end, possibly a read error. This chain uses TRBV20-1 with TRBJ2-7; 7 bases align to TRBD1. CDR1 and CDR2 from the germline V gene are DFQATT and SNEGSKA (reference sequence). The CDR3 spans 14 residues. As DNA, the CDR3 is TGCAGTACTAGAGGGCAACAGGGGAACAACGAGCAGTACTTT. Residues: CSTRGQQGNNEQYF.